Shown below are 14 T cell receptor beta chains from a single sample sequenced in a study of blood T cell repertoires in COVID-19. The protocol was immunoSEQ multiplex PCR, while the TCRdb copy is restricted to in-frame clones and leaves out a portion. The sample records tens of thousands of clones, about 83% being singletons. What was sequenced was peripheral blood. Receptors were obtained from a woman older than 75 with acute or convalescent COVID-19.

This clone occurred a few times. The chain combines TRBV28 with TRBJ2-7, with D tentatively TRBD2 (5 bases). CDR3 size: 12 residues. CDR1 MDHEN and CDR2 SYDVKM come from the germline V gene. Trimming cost V 6 bases and J 5 bases, with 11 bases left between them. DNA for the CDR3: TGTGCCAGCAGGACAACGAGGGACGAGCAGTACTTC. Translating it yields CASRTTRDEQYF.

This clone was seen a few times. The chain links TRBV5-4 to TRBJ1-1; a possible D gene is TRBD1 (5 bases). The CDR3 consists of 17 residues. Trimming took 0 bases from V and 0 from J, leaving 15 bases between them. Germline V lookup: CDR1 SGHNT, CDR2 YYREEE (reference sequence). The CDR3 DNA is TGTGCCAGCAGCTTGGCCCGACAGACCCCGATGAACACTGAAGCTTTCTTT. Translating it yields CASSLARQTPMNTEAFF.

The V gene is TRBV9, the J gene TRBJ2-3, with 10 nucleotides matching TRBD2. Trimming cost V 0 bases and J 2 bases; bases outside gene matches: 6. This CDR3 has 17 residues. Germline V gene data show CDR1 as SGDLS and CDR2 as YYNGEE. Here the CDR3 reads CASSVGPGLAATDTQYF. The DNA of the CDR3 is TGTGCCAGCAGCGTAGGACCTGGACTAGCGGCCACAGATACGCAGTATTTT.

In this sample, this clone turned up once. The rearrangement joins TRBV15 to TRBJ1-1; D is possibly TRBD1 (5 bases). CDR3 size: 13 residues. CDR1 LNHNV and CDR2 YYDKDF come from the germline V gene (reference sequence). V was pared by 4 bases and J by 8 bases, with 14 bases between. The CDR3 DNA reads TGTGCCACCAGCACATCAGGGATAGTCGAAGCTTTCTTT. Translation: CATSTSGIVEAFF.

The DNA of the CDR3 is TGTGCCAGCAGTGAATCAGGGGAGACCCAGTACTTC. Amino acid sequence: CASSESGETQYF. The chain uses TRBV2 and TRBJ2-5; D possibly corresponds to TRBD1 (5 bases). This CDR3 contains 12 residues. Trimming took off 2 bases at V and 5 bases at J, with 6 bases between the two ends. Germline CDR1 is SNHLY and CDR2 is FYNNEI.

This clone was recorded once. The V call is TRBV5-1, the J call TRBJ2-4; D ambiguous. CDR3 length equals 12 residues. The V gene's germline CDR1 is SGHRS and CDR2 YFSETQ. The germline V and J ends were trimmed by 0 bases and 8 bases, with 6 bases remaining between them. The CDR3 loop is CASSLDMYIQYF. DNA of the CDR3: TGCGCCAGCAGCTTGGATATGTACATTCAGTACTTC.

J is TRBJ2-7 and V is TRBV20-1; D is undetermined. This CDR3 is 11 amino acids long. Per germline, CDR1 DFQATT and CDR2 SNEGSKA (reference sequence). V was shortened by 4 bases and J by 3 bases, with 7 bases between the two germline ends. In nucleotides, the CDR3 is TGCAGTGCTAAAGATCGCTACGAGCAGTACTTC. The encoded protein is CSAKDRYEQYF.

This clone was counted between two and nine times. The J gene is TRBJ1-2, the V gene TRBV27; D remains unclear. V was pared by 5 bases and J by 8 bases, with 15 bases between. Germline values: CDR1 MNHEY, CDR2 SMNVEV (reference sequence). The CDR3 runs to 13 residues. Here the CDR3 DNA reads TGTGCCAGCAGTCCCCAAGAGGGTGTCGGCTACACCTTC. This sequence encodes CASSPQEGVGYTF.

V gene TRBV19 combines with J gene TRBJ2-3; D possibly corresponds to TRBD2 (5 bases). Germline lookup yields CDR1 LNHDA and CDR2 SQIVND (reference sequence). The CDR3 totals 14 residues. V lost 3 bases to trimming and J lost 1 base, with 8 bases between them. The CDR3 DNA is TGTGCCAGTAGTATGGGAGTGGGCACAGATACGCAGTATTTT. Its translation is CASSMGVGTDTQYF.

V is TRBV10-2 and J is TRBJ2-3, with D maybe TRBD1 (8 bases). The germline V and J ends were trimmed by 6 bases and 0 bases, with 16 bases remaining between them. The CDR3 length is 16 residues. Germline assignment: CDR1 WSHSY and CDR2 SAAADI. CDR3 in amino acids: CASSEDRGGSTDTQYF. In DNA form, the CDR3 reads TGCGCCAGCAGCGAAGACAGGGGAGGGAGCACAGATACGCAGTATTTT.

The CDR3 DNA sequence: TGCGCCAGCAGCCAAAACAGGGGGGACATTCAGTACTTC. Encoded protein: CASSQNRGDIQYF. V gene TRBV4-3 combines with J gene TRBJ2-4; TRBD1 aligns across 8 bases. The CDR3 extends over 13 amino acids. Germline assignment: CDR1 LGHNA and CDR2 YSLEER. Germline trimming cut 2 bases from V and 8 bases from J; bases unmatched to any gene: 2.

This chain uses TRBV5-4 with TRBJ1-6; 8 bases map to TRBD1. Trimming cost V 1 base and J 10 bases; bases outside gene matches: 7. This CDR3 region has 15 residues. In germline, CDR1 is SGHNT, CDR2 YYREEE (reference sequence). CDR3 bases: TGTGCCAGCAGCTTGCGTGGACAGGGCCGGTCACCCCTCCACTTT. It is translated as CASSLRGQGRSPLHF. Full variable domain (rest looked up from reference TRBV5-4 and TRBJ1-6): ETGVTQSPTHLIKTRGQQVTLRCSSQSGHNTVSWYQQALGQGPQFIFQYYREEENGRGNFPPRFSGLQFPNYSSELNVNALELDDSALYLCASSLRGQGRSPLHFGNGTRLTVT.

The gene calls are TRBV24-1 and TRBJ2-3, with 9 positions matching TRBD2. This CDR3 comprises 20 residues. The germline CDR1 and CDR2 sequences are KGHDR and SFDVKD. V lost 4 bases and J lost 0; bases outside the gene matches: 16. The CDR3 DNA is TGTGCCACCAGTGACCCACTTGTTGGGGCGGGAGGGCCCAGCACAGATACGCAGTATTTT. This codes for CATSDPLVGAGGPSTDTQYF.

V gene TRBV3-1 (or the pseudogene TRBV3-2) combines with J gene TRBJ1-4; no firm D call. Trimming removed 0 bases at V and 2 bases at J, with 10 bases between. Germline-derived CDR1 and CDR2 are LGHDT and YNNKEL (reference sequence). The CDR3 loop spans 16 amino acids. CDR3 sequence reads: CASSQEPQATNEKLFF. DNA of the CDR3: TGTGCCAGCAGCCAAGAACCGCAAGCTACTAATGAAAAACTGTTTTTT.